A selection of T cell receptor beta chains follows, all from one sample in a study of blood T cell repertoires in COVID-19. This table comes from immunoSEQ multiplex PCR, and its TCRdb copy is limited to in-frame clones, with some not included. Of tens of thousands of clones detected, around 91% appear once; the ten largest clones hold approximately 2.8%. The sequencing input was peripheral blood. Every receptor here comes from a middle-aged man with active COVID-19. Each CDR3 is given with its conserved first and last residue. The order of the fields is D gene, J gene, clone size, V gene, CDR3 protein, CDR3 DNA. A D gene is named only where the DNA matches it firmly. A clone size is listed for some rows: how often the clone was seen (once, few, many), or a class if it is expanded.

d_call: -
j_call: TRBJ1-5
clone_size: -
v_call: TRBV3-1/TRBV3-2
cdr3_aa: CASSHGSVSNQPQHF
cdr3_nt: TGTGCCAGCAGCCATGGCAGTGTGAGCAATCAGCCCCAGCATTTT

d_call: -
j_call: TRBJ2-5
clone_size: -
v_call: TRBV2
cdr3_aa: CASTIGVETQYF
cdr3_nt: TGTGCCAGCACGATAGGGGTTGAGACCCAGTACTTC

d_call: TRBD1
j_call: TRBJ2-2
clone_size: -
v_call: TRBV9
cdr3_aa: CASSPGARVDRVTGELFF
cdr3_nt: TGTGCCAGCAGCCCCGGGGCCCGGGTGGACAGGGTCACCGGGGAGCTGTTTTTT

d_call: -
j_call: TRBJ1-1
clone_size: -
v_call: TRBV10-2
cdr3_aa: CASSATIGLNTEAFF
cdr3_nt: TGCGCCAGCAGTGCTACAATTGGACTCAACACTGAAGCTTTCTTT

d_call: TRBD1
j_call: TRBJ1-1
clone_size: -
v_call: TRBV29-1
cdr3_aa: CSVERDRGVEAFF
cdr3_nt: TGCAGCGTTGAAAGGGACAGGGGGGTTGAAGCTTTCTTT

d_call: -
j_call: TRBJ1-1
clone_size: -
v_call: TRBV12-3/TRBV12-4
cdr3_aa: CASRTTFSGRDSF
cdr3_nt: TGTGCCAGCAGAACAACCTTCTCGGGGAGAGATTCTTTT

d_call: -
j_call: TRBJ2-7
clone_size: -
v_call: TRBV28
cdr3_aa: CASSLSTFIVDF
cdr3_nt: TGTGCCAGCAGTTTATCGACTTTTATCGTGGACTTC

d_call: TRBD1
j_call: TRBJ1-5
clone_size: -
v_call: TRBV27
cdr3_aa: CASSLKGGSNQPQHF
cdr3_nt: TGTGCCAGCAGTTTAAAAGGGGGCAGCAATCAGCCCCAGCATTTT

d_call: -
j_call: TRBJ2-2
clone_size: -
v_call: TRBV3-1/TRBV3-2
cdr3_aa: CASSHHPDLATGELFF
cdr3_nt: TGTGCCAGCAGCCACCACCCTGATCTAGCGACCGGGGAGCTGTTTTTT

d_call: -
j_call: TRBJ1-4
clone_size: -
v_call: TRBV28
cdr3_aa: CASNGAPESNEKLFF
cdr3_nt: TGTGCCAGCAATGGAGCCCCGGAGTCTAATGAAAAACTGTTTTTT

d_call: -
j_call: TRBJ2-3
clone_size: few
v_call: TRBV7-8
cdr3_aa: CASSTDISTSTDTQYF
cdr3_nt: TGTGCCAGCAGCACAGACATATCAACTAGCACAGATACGCAGTATTTT

d_call: -
j_call: TRBJ1-1
clone_size: -
v_call: TRBV4-1
cdr3_aa: CASSQAGPLTTEAFF
cdr3_nt: TGCGCCAGCAGCCAGGCGGGACCCTTAACAACTGAAGCTTTCTTT

d_call: TRBD2
j_call: TRBJ2-2
clone_size: -
v_call: TRBV9
cdr3_aa: CASSPRDRGAGELFF
cdr3_nt: TGTGCCAGCAGCCCCCGGGACCGGGGGGCCGGGGAGCTGTTTTTT

d_call: TRBD1
j_call: TRBJ2-1
clone_size: once
v_call: TRBV18
cdr3_aa: CASSPTGDEQFF
cdr3_nt: TGTGCCAGCTCACCGACAGGGGATGAGCAGTTCTTC

d_call: -
j_call: TRBJ1-5
clone_size: -
v_call: TRBV4-2
cdr3_aa: CASSPGGYSNQPQHF
cdr3_nt: TGTGCCAGCAGCCCGGGGGGGTATAGCAATCAGCCCCAGCATTTT

d_call: TRBD1
j_call: TRBJ2-5
clone_size: -
v_call: TRBV29-1
cdr3_aa: CSVSPSGTVQETQYF
cdr3_nt: TGCAGCGTTTCGCCGTCCGGGACAGTACAAGAGACCCAGTACTTC

d_call: -
j_call: TRBJ1-2
clone_size: -
v_call: TRBV11-2
cdr3_aa: CASSGIRYRANYGYTF
cdr3_nt: TGTGCCAGCAGCGGCATTAGGTACAGAGCTAACTATGGCTACACCTTC

d_call: TRBD2
j_call: TRBJ2-3
clone_size: -
v_call: TRBV11-2
cdr3_aa: CASSLSSGAYDTQYF
cdr3_nt: TGTGCCAGCAGCTTGAGTAGCGGGGCCTACGATACGCAGTATTTT

d_call: TRBD1
j_call: TRBJ2-2
clone_size: few
v_call: TRBV6-5
cdr3_aa: CASSPPGQHTGELFF
cdr3_nt: TGTGCCAGCAGTCCACCGGGACAGCACACCGGGGAGCTGTTTTTT

d_call: -
j_call: TRBJ1-5
clone_size: -
v_call: TRBV27
cdr3_aa: CASSIRGGNQPQHF
cdr3_nt: TGTGCCAGCAGCATCCGTGGGGGGAATCAGCCCCAGCATTTT

d_call: TRBD1
j_call: TRBJ2-1
clone_size: -
v_call: TRBV7-2
cdr3_aa: CASGIGQGAYNEQFF
cdr3_nt: TGTGCCAGCGGAATCGGACAGGGGGCCTACAATGAGCAGTTCTTC

d_call: -
j_call: TRBJ2-1
clone_size: -
v_call: TRBV20-1
cdr3_aa: CSVGSDYEQFF
cdr3_nt: TGCAGTGTCGGTTCGGACTATGAGCAGTTCTTC

d_call: -
j_call: TRBJ2-5
clone_size: -
v_call: TRBV9
cdr3_aa: CASSVTVGGSQETQYF
cdr3_nt: TGTGCCAGCAGCGTCACGGTAGGGGGATCCCAAGAGACCCAGTACTTC

d_call: TRBD2
j_call: TRBJ2-1
clone_size: -
v_call: TRBV6-2/TRBV6-3
cdr3_aa: CASSYRTSVSYNEQFF
cdr3_nt: TGTGCCAGCAGTTACCGGACTAGCGTTTCCTACAATGAGCAGTTCTTC

d_call: -
j_call: TRBJ2-2
clone_size: once
v_call: TRBV6-2/TRBV6-3
cdr3_aa: CASSLSLEAGELFF
cdr3_nt: TGTGCCAGCAGCCTGTCTTTGGAGGCCGGGGAGCTGTTTTTT

d_call: TRBD1
j_call: TRBJ1-6
clone_size: -
v_call: TRBV5-1
cdr3_aa: CASSLNRGNNSPLHF
cdr3_nt: TGCGCCAGCAGCTTGAACAGGGGAAATAATTCACCCCTCCACTTT

d_call: -
j_call: TRBJ1-3
clone_size: -
v_call: TRBV4-1
cdr3_aa: CASSQDFSGTGNTIYF
cdr3_nt: TGCGCCAGCAGCCAAGATTTTTCAGGGACTGGAAACACCATATATTTT

d_call: -
j_call: TRBJ2-5
clone_size: -
v_call: TRBV5-5
cdr3_aa: CASTLWFGGIGETQYF
cdr3_nt: TGTGCCAGCACTCTCTGGTTCGGGGGAATAGGGGAGACCCAGTACTTC

d_call: TRBD1
j_call: TRBJ1-6
clone_size: -
v_call: TRBV27
cdr3_aa: CASRGDSDNSPLHF
cdr3_nt: TGTGCCAGCAGGGGGGACAGCGATAATTCACCCCTCCACTTT

d_call: TRBD1
j_call: TRBJ1-4
clone_size: -
v_call: TRBV19
cdr3_aa: CASSWTGQLFF
cdr3_nt: TGTGCCAGTAGTTGGACAGGGCAACTGTTTTTT

d_call: -
j_call: TRBJ2-1
clone_size: -
v_call: TRBV4-2
cdr3_aa: CASSQDGLGGGKGNEQFF
cdr3_nt: TGTGCCAGCAGCCAAGATGGACTCGGAGGGGGCAAAGGGAATGAGCAGTTCTTC

d_call: TRBD2
j_call: TRBJ2-7
clone_size: -
v_call: TRBV9
cdr3_aa: CASSPGTSRYEQYF
cdr3_nt: TGTGCCAGCAGCCCAGGGACTAGTCGATACGAGCAGTACTTC

d_call: -
j_call: TRBJ2-2
clone_size: -
v_call: TRBV19
cdr3_aa: CASLVRANTGELFF
cdr3_nt: TGTGCCAGTTTAGTTAGAGCGAACACCGGGGAGCTGTTTTTT

d_call: -
j_call: TRBJ1-2
clone_size: -
v_call: TRBV11-2
cdr3_aa: CASSLSGRGFGYTF
cdr3_nt: TGTGCCAGCAGCTTATCGGGTCGTGGGTTTGGCTACACCTTC

d_call: TRBD1
j_call: TRBJ2-2
clone_size: -
v_call: TRBV19
cdr3_aa: CASSKQGGTGELFF
cdr3_nt: TGTGCCAGTAGTAAACAGGGGGGAACCGGGGAGCTGTTTTTT

d_call: TRBD1
j_call: TRBJ1-2
clone_size: -
v_call: TRBV10-3
cdr3_aa: CAISSRQGENYGYTF
cdr3_nt: TGTGCCATCAGTTCTAGACAGGGGGAGAACTATGGCTACACCTTC

d_call: -
j_call: TRBJ1-2
clone_size: once
v_call: TRBV19
cdr3_aa: CASSTGVVYGYTF
cdr3_nt: TGTGCCAGTAGTACGGGGGTGGTCTATGGCTACACCTTC

d_call: TRBD1
j_call: TRBJ2-7
clone_size: -
v_call: TRBV7-9
cdr3_aa: CASSSWTGADEQYF
cdr3_nt: TGTGCCAGCAGCTCATGGACAGGGGCCGACGAGCAGTACTTC

d_call: -
j_call: TRBJ1-5
clone_size: few
v_call: TRBV6-2/TRBV6-3
cdr3_aa: CASSYSNPSEAQHF
cdr3_nt: TGTGCCAGCAGTTACTCGAACCCATCGGAGGCCCAGCATTTT

d_call: TRBD1
j_call: TRBJ2-7
clone_size: -
v_call: TRBV2
cdr3_aa: CASILGTGFYEQYF
cdr3_nt: TGTGCCAGCATCCTAGGGACAGGGTTCTACGAGCAGTACTTC

d_call: TRBD2
j_call: TRBJ2-3
clone_size: few
v_call: TRBV4-2
cdr3_aa: CASSQGRTSGDYTDTQYF
cdr3_nt: TGTGCCAGCAGCCAAGGCAGGACTAGCGGGGACTACACAGATACGCAGTATTTT

d_call: -
j_call: TRBJ1-1
clone_size: -
v_call: TRBV10-3
cdr3_aa: CAISELGPPLPNTEAFF
cdr3_nt: TGTGCCATCAGTGAGTTGGGGCCTCCCCTACCGAACACTGAAGCTTTCTTT

d_call: -
j_call: TRBJ1-1
clone_size: -
v_call: TRBV4-3
cdr3_aa: CASSQAQGGYGTEAFF
cdr3_nt: TGCGCCAGCAGCCAAGCCCAGGGAGGATACGGCACTGAAGCTTTCTTT

d_call: TRBD1
j_call: TRBJ2-1
clone_size: -
v_call: TRBV18
cdr3_aa: CASSARQGPADEQFF
cdr3_nt: TGTGCCAGCTCAGCGCGACAGGGCCCAGCCGATGAGCAGTTCTTC